This TCR beta chain emerged from a study of CD8+CD57+ T cells in acquired aplastic anemia. Study-wide context: Each DNA sample taken from sorted CD4+ and CD8+ cells came to approximately 3.2 ug on average. Whole-study findings and limits: The number of CD8+ CDR3 sequences shared by patients and controls was approximately 31. Significant differences in CD8+ Simpson's diversity were not observed between patients and controls.

An expansion of CD8+CD57+ cells by flow cytometry had been shown in patients chosen for sequencing. Per germline, CDR1 SGHAT and CDR2 FQDESV (reference sequence). V shed 2 bases and J 0 bases; nucleotides not matched to a gene: 8. The CDR3 runs to 18 residues. This clonotype was counted many times. Its antigen is still unknown. Genomic DNA served as template for TCR beta VDJ and CDR3 profiling. TCRdb reprocessed the reads with MiXCR, giving one entry per CDR3 protein. The data show more than 95,000 distinct CDR3 sequences, over 30% seen once. The sequence came from a human donor with aplastic anemia. The specimen sequenced was sorted CD4+, CD8+, or CD8+CD57+ T cells (not recorded which) from PBMCs. The chain links TRBV11-1 to TRBJ1-3; 9 bases agree with TRBD1. CDR3 bases: TGTGCCAGCAGCTTACGGACAGGGGTCCCCTCCTCTGGAAACACCATATATTTT. Its translation: CASSLRTGVPSSGNTIYF.